This T cell receptor (beta chain) was recovered during a study of blood T cell repertoires in COVID-19. Looking at the study overall: COVID-19 samples collected from the United States, Italy and Spain covered acute and convalescent phases. From T cells, B-cell-depleted T cells, or PBMCs came the material, which was cDNA or gDNA.

J gave up 3 bases and V 5 bases, and 7 bases lay outside the gene matches. The CDR3 consists of 17 residues. Germline loops: CDR1 SGHAT, CDR2 FQNNGV. Methods used by the authors: Nucleated cell number was recorded as an estimate derived from reference gene primer amplification. Only in-frame clones appear in the TCRdb table, and some are missing; sequencing was by immunoSEQ multiplex PCR. That table furnishes V, J and clone size, whereas the DNA furnished D and trimming. The sample shows around 150,000 clones, 65% to 85% of them seen only once. The source material was peripheral blood. The chain is built from TRBV11-2 and TRBJ2-1, with 13 positions matching TRBD2. The TCR sequence derives from a woman older than 75 with acute or convalescent COVID-19. CDR3: CASSPGLAGAYYNEQFF. Written as DNA, the CDR3 is TGTGCCAGCAGCCCTGGACTAGCGGGAGCCTACTACAATGAGCAGTTCTTC.